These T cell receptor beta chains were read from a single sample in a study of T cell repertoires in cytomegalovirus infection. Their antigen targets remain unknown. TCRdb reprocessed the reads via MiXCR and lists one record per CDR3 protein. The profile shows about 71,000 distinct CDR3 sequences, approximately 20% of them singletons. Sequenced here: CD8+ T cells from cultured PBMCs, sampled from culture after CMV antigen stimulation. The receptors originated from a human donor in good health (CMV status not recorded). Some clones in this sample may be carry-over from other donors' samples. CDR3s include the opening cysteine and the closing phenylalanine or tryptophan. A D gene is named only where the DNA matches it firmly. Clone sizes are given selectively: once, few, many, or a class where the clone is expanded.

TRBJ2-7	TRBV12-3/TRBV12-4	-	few	CASSLSGVRRHEQYF	TGTGCCAGCAGTTTATCTGGGGTAAGGAGGCACGAGCAGTACTTC
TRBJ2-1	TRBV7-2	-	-	CASSFFSDEQFF	TGTGCCAGCAGCTTTTTCTCCGATGAGCAGTTCTTC
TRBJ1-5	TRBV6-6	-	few	CASNQRGSSEPQHF	TGTGCCAGCAATCAACGTGGGTCCTCGGAGCCCCAGCATTTT
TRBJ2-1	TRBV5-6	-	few	CASREGGHSYNEQFF	TGTGCCAGCAGAGAGGGGGGACACTCCTACAATGAGCAGTTCTTC
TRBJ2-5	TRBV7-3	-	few	CASSLGGGPRETQYF	TGTGCCAGCAGCTTAGGAGGGGGGCCGAGGGAGACCCAGTACTTC
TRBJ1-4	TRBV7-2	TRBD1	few	CASSLAGTGGEKLFF	TGTGCCAGCAGCTTAGCCGGGACAGGGGGCGAAAAACTGTTTTTT
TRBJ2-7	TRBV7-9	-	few	CASGESVSYEQYF	TGTGCCAGCGGGGAGTCAGTCTCCTACGAGCAGTACTTC
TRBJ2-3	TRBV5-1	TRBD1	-	CASSPPGQAADTQYF	TGCGCCAGCAGCCCTCCGGGACAGGCTGCAGATACGCAGTATTTT
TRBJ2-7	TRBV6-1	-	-	CASSEKPSYEQYF	TGTGCCAGCAGTGAAAAGCCCTCCTACGAGCAGTACTTC
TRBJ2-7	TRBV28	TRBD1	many	CASSPGTGSYEQYF	TGTGCCAGCTCCCCCGGGACAGGGAGTTACGAGCAGTACTTC
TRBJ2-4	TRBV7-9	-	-	CASSPHTRGDRNSQYF	TGTGCCAGCAGCCCCCATACGCGGGGGGACAGAAACAGTCAGTACTTC
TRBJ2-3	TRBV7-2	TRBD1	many	CASSPWDSYQSTQYF	TGTGCCAGCAGCCCCTGGGACAGTTACCAGAGTACGCAGTATTTT
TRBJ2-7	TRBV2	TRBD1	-	CASKGTDYEQYF	TGTGCCAGCAAAGGGACAGATTACGAGCAGTACTTC
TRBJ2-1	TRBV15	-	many	CATSMSRGENNEQFF	TGTGCCACCAGCATGTCGCGTGGGGAAAACAATGAGCAGTTCTTC
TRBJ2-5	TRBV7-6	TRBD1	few	CASSLGTGETQYF	TGTGCCAGCAGCTTAGGGACAGGAGAGACCCAGTACTTC
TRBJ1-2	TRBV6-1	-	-	CASSHFALGADPYGYTF	TGTGCCAGCAGCCATTTCGCATTGGGAGCCGACCCCTATGGCTACACCTTC
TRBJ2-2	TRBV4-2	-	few	CASSQETGRNTGELFF	TGTGCCAGCAGCCAAGAGACGGGGAGGAACACCGGGGAGCTGTTTTTT
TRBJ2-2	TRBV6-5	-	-	CASSYSGTGELFF	TGTGCCAGCAGTTACAGTGGAACCGGGGAGCTGTTTTTT
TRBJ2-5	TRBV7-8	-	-	CASGLRETQYF	TGTGCCAGCGGTCTGCGGGAGACCCAGTACTTC
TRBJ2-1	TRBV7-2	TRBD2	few	CASSPRLAGAYNEQFF	TGTGCCAGCAGCCCCAGACTAGCGGGGGCCTACAATGAGCAGTTCTTC
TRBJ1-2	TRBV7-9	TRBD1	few	CASSHPPGTGDTYYGYTF	TGTGCCAGCAGCCATCCCCCCGGGACAGGGGATACCTACTATGGCTACACCTTC
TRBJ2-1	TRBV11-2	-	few	CASSLGKNEQFF	TGTGCCAGCAGCTTAGGCAAGAATGAGCAGTTCTTC
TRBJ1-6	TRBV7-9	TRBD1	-	CASSSGQGDSPLHF	TGTGCCAGCAGTTCGGGACAGGGTGACTCACCCCTCCACTTT
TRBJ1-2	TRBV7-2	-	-	CASSLDGQGINYGYTF	TGTGCCAGCAGCTTAGACGGGCAGGGGATAAACTATGGCTACACCTTC
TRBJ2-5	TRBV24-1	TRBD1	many	CATSPGRTGNLKETQYF	TGTGCCACCAGTCCCGGGCGGACAGGGAATCTGAAAGAGACCCAGTACTTC
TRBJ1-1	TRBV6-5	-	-	CASSDAGPLNTEAFF	TGTGCCAGCAGTGACGCGGGACCGCTGAACACTGAAGCTTTCTTT
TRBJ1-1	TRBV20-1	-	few	CSAPLRGEAFF	TGCAGTGCTCCACTCCGGGGTGAAGCTTTCTTT
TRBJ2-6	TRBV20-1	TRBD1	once	CSAIRTGFGANVLTF	TGCAGTGCGATACGGACAGGGTTTGGGGCCAACGTCCTGACTTTC
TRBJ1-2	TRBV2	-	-	CASRGTSYGYTF	TGTGCCAGCAGAGGGACGTCCTATGGCTACACCTTC
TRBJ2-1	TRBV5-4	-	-	CASRLDSYNEQFF	TGTGCCAGCAGATTGGACTCCTACAATGAGCAGTTCTTC
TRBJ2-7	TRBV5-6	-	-	CASSLTVYEQYF	TGTGCCAGCAGCTTGACAGTCTACGAGCAGTACTTC
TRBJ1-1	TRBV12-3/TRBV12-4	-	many	CASSLESQLNTEAFF	TGTGCCAGCAGTTTAGAGTCCCAGCTGAACACTGAAGCTTTCTTT
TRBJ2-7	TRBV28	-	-	CASSQTYEQYF	TGTGCCAGCAGTCAAACCTACGAGCAGTACTTC
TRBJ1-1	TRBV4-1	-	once	CASSQATVNTEAFF	TGCGCCAGCAGCCAAGCGACAGTGAACACTGAAGCTTTCTTT
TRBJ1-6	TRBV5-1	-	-	CASSFGESTNSPLHF	TGCGCCAGCAGCTTCGGAGAGTCCACCAATTCACCCCTCCACTTT
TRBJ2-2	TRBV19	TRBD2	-	CASSRTSGGFTGELFF	TGTGCCAGTAGTAGGACTAGCGGGGGCTTTACCGGGGAGCTGTTTTTT
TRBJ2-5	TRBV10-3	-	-	CAISDISQETQYF	TGTGCCATCAGTGACATTTCGCAAGAGACCCAGTACTTC
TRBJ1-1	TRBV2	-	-	CASSVEITEAFF	TGTGCCAGCAGTGTTGAGATTACTGAAGCTTTCTTT
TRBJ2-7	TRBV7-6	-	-	CASSTETSSSYEQYF	TGTGCCAGCAGCACCGAGACATCTAGCTCCTACGAGCAGTACTTC
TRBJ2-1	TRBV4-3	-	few	CASSQELKGGLRDNEQFF	TGCGCCAGCAGCCAAGAGCTGAAGGGGGGCTTAAGGGACAATGAGCAGTTCTTC
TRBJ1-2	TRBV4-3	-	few	CASSLSELSRGVYGYTF	TGCGCCAGCAGCCTTTCCGAGTTGAGTAGGGGCGTCTATGGCTACACCTTC
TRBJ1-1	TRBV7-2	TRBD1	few	CASSIDRGLDTEAFF	TGTGCCAGCAGCATCGACAGGGGGCTTGACACTGAAGCTTTCTTT
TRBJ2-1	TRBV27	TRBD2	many	CASTPSGGAGSDEQFF	TGTGCCAGCACCCCTAGCGGGGGGGCCGGGTCCGATGAGCAGTTCTTC
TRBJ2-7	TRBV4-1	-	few	CASSQDRGQTLSYEQYF	TGCGCCAGCAGCCAAGACAGGGGTCAAACCCTCTCCTACGAGCAGTACTTC
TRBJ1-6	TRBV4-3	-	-	CASSQEIWAPDYNSPLHF	TGCGCCAGCAGCCAAGAGATTTGGGCTCCTGATTATAATTCACCCCTCCACTTT
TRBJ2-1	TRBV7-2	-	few	CASRGRGGYNEQFF	TGTGCCAGCAGAGGAAGGGGGGGATACAATGAGCAGTTCTTC
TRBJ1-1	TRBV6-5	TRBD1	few	CASSYFTGVNTEAFF	TGTGCCAGCAGTTACTTCACAGGGGTTAACACTGAAGCTTTCTTT
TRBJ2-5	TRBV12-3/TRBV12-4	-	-	CASSLEGETQYF	TGTGCCAGCAGTTTGGAAGGGGAGACCCAGTACTTC
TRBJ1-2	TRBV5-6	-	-	CASSLAEGGVDGYTF	TGTGCCAGCAGCTTGGCCGAGGGAGGGGTAGATGGCTACACCTTC
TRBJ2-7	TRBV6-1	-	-	CASSEGGRSYEQYF	TGTGCCAGCAGTGAAGGGGGCCGATCCTACGAGCAGTACTTC
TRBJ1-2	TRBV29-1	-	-	CSVEDRGQGMANYGYTF	TGCAGCGTTGAAGATCGAGGTCAGGGGATGGCGAACTATGGCTACACCTTC
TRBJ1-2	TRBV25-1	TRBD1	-	CASSPPGQVRGYTF	TGTGCCAGCAGTCCCCCCGGACAGGTCCGGGGCTACACCTTC
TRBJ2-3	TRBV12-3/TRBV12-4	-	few	CASSLAQGTDTQYF	TGTGCCAGCAGCCTCGCCCAGGGCACAGATACGCAGTATTTT
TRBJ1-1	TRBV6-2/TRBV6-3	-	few	CASSRVGGRGTEAFF	TGTGCCAGCAGCCGGGTCGGGGGAAGAGGCACTGAAGCTTTCTTT
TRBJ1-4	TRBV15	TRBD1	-	CATSTWDRGSEKLFF	TGTGCCACCAGCACATGGGACAGGGGCTCGGAAAAACTGTTTTTT